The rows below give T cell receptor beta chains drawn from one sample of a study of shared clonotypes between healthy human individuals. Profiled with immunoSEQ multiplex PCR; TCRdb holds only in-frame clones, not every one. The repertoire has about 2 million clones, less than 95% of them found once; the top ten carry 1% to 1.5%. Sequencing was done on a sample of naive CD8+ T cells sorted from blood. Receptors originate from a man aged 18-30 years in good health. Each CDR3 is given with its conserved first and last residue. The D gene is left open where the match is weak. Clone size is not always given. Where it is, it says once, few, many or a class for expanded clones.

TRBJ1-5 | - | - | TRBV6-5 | CASSSRNLRGNQPQHF | TGTGCCAGCAGTTCGAGAAACTTAAGGGGCAATCAGCCCCAGCATTTT
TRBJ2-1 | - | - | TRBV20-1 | CSARWNEQFF | TGCAGTGCTAGGTGGAATGAGCAGTTCTTC
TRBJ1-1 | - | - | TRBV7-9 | CASSLFGREAFF | TGTGCCAGCAGCTTATTCGGGCGTGAAGCTTTCTTT
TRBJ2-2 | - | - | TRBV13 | CASSLAPQGRLFF | TGTGCCAGCAGCTTAGCCCCACAGGGAAGGCTGTTTTTT
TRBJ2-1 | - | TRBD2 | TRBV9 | CASSVGPSGEGMDEQFF | TGTGCCAGCAGCGTAGGGCCTAGCGGGGAGGGCATGGATGAGCAGTTCTTC
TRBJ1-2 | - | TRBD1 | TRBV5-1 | CASSHWDSNYGYTF | TGCGCCAGCAGCCATTGGGACAGCAACTATGGCTACACCTTC
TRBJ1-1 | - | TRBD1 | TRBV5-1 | CASSKTGIGTEAFF | TGCGCCAGCAGCAAGACAGGGATAGGAACTGAAGCTTTCTTT
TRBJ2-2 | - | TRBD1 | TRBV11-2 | CASSLGPGGGELFF | TGTGCCAGCAGCTTAGGTCCAGGGGGCGGGGAGCTGTTTTTT
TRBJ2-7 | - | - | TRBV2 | CASSDSGNSYEQYF | TGTGCCAGCAGTGATTCGGGGAATTCCTACGAGCAGTACTTC
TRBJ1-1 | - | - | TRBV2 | CASSDRRVMNTEAFF | TGTGCCAGCAGTGATCGCCGAGTCATGAACACTGAAGCTTTCTTT
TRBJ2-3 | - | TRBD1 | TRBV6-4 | CASSDRGQGATDTQYF | TGTGCCAGCAGTGACCGGGGACAGGGGGCAACAGATACGCAGTATTTT
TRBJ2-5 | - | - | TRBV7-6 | CASSLMAEAQLETQYF | TGTGCCAGCAGCTTAATGGCGGAGGCACAATTGGAGACCCAGTACTTC
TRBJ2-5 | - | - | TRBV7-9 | CASSLASLETETQYF | TGTGCCAGCAGCTTAGCGAGCTTGGAGACGGAGACCCAGTACTTC
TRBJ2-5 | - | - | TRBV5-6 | CASSFPGVGLGQETQYF | TGTGCCAGCAGCTTTCCGGGAGTGGGTTTGGGACAAGAGACCCAGTACTTC
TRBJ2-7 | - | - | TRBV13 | CASSLSSYEQYF | TGTGCCAGCAGCTTAAGCTCCTACGAGCAGTACTTC
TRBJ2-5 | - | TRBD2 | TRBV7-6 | CASSFGLAGFQETQYF | TGTGCCAGCAGCTTCGGACTAGCGGGCTTCCAAGAGACCCAGTACTTC
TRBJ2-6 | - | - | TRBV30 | CAWMQGYLVSGANVLTF | TGTGCCTGGATGCAGGGGTATTTAGTATCTGGGGCCAACGTCCTGACTTTC
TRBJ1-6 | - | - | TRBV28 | CASGLGSSYNSPLHF | TGTGCCAGCGGCCTTGGTAGCTCCTATAATTCACCCCTCCACTTT
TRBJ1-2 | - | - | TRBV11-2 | CASSLDWAGYTF | TGTGCCAGCAGCTTAGATTGGGCCGGCTACACCTTC
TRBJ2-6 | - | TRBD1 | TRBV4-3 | CASSQDVQGAEGANVLTF | TGCGCCAGCAGCCAAGATGTACAGGGGGCGGAAGGGGCCAACGTCCTGACTTTC
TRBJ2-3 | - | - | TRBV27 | CASSLVGGHTDTQYF | TGTGCCAGCAGTTTGGTCGGGGGGCACACAGATACGCAGTATTTT
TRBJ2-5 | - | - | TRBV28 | CASQDPFLVLPQETQYF | TGTGCCAGTCAAGACCCATTCCTAGTCCTACCTCAGGAGACCCAGTACTTC
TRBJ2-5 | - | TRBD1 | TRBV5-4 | CASSWDRGGETQYF | TGTGCCAGCAGCTGGGACAGGGGAGGAGAGACCCAGTACTTC
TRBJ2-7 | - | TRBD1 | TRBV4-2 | CASSHPTGDSYEQYF | TGTGCCAGCAGCCACCCGACAGGGGACAGCTACGAGCAGTACTTC
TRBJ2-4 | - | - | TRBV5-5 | CASSLETQLAKNIQYF | TGTGCCAGCAGCTTGGAGACACAGCTAGCCAAAAACATTCAGTACTTC
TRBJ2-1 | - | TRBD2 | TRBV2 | CASRGTSGANEQFF | TGTGCCAGCCGAGGGACTAGCGGAGCCAATGAGCAGTTCTTC
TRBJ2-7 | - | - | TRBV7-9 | CASSLRDKAVYEQYF | TGTGCCAGCAGCTTAAGGGACAAGGCCGTCTACGAGCAGTACTTC
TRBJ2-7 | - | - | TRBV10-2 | CASSESLEGTYEQYF | TGCGCCAGCAGTGAGAGCTTGGAGGGAACCTACGAGCAGTACTTC
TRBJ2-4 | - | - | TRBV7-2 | CASSFRAGVTKNIQYF | TGTGCCAGCAGCTTTAGGGCGGGTGTGACCAAAAACATTCAGTACTTC
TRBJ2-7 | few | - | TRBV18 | CASSPRDRSYEQYF | TGTGCCAGCTCACCTCGGGACCGATCCTACGAGCAGTACTTC
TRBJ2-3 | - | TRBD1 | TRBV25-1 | CASSGRVTGTADTQYF | TGTGCCAGCAGTGGACGGGTGACAGGGACCGCAGATACGCAGTATTTT
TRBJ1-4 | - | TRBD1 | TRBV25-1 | CASSKYRGPANEKLFF | TGTGCCAGCAGTAAATACAGGGGGCCGGCTAATGAAAAACTGTTTTTT
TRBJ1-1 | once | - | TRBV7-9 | CASSFPQGFMNTEAFF | TGTGCCAGCAGCTTTCCGCAGGGATTTATGAACACTGAAGCTTTCTTT
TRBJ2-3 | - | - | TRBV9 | CASSVAWGAADTQYF | TGTGCCAGCAGCGTAGCATGGGGAGCCGCAGATACGCAGTATTTT
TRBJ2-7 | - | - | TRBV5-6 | CASSVPPDWSSYEQYF | TGTGCCAGCAGCGTACCCCCGGACTGGAGCTCCTACGAGCAGTACTTC
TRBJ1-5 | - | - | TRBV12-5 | CASGLVPRGFNQPQHF | TGTGCTAGTGGTTTGGTACCCAGGGGATTCAATCAGCCCCAGCATTTT
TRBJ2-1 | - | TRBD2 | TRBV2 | CASSRTSAPEQFF | TGTGCCAGCAGTCGTACTAGCGCTCCTGAGCAGTTCTTC
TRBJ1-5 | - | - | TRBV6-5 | CASKGQGNQPQHF | TGTGCCAGCAAGGGCCAGGGCAATCAGCCCCAGCATTTT
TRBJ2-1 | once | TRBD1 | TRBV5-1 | CASMDGQGYNEQFF | TGCGCCAGCATGGACGGACAGGGTTACAATGAGCAGTTCTTC